This TCR beta chain was sequenced for a study of cytomegalovirus exposure and HLA in healthy donors. The CDR3 covers 12 residues. PCR primers comprised 60 Vbeta and 13 Jbeta primers. Method: immunoSEQ multiplex PCR; TCRdb's copy keeps in-frame clones and lacks some. The sample records about 98,000 clones, about 80% being singletons. About this clone itself: The antigen remains unidentified.

Study outcomes and limitations: Highest at DRB1 and lowest at HLA-C, TCR association rates differed among HLA loci in a later analysis. With high specificity and sensitivity, the classifier reportedly diagnosed cytomegalovirus status. In vitro data verified three CMV-associated chains as specific for CMV antigens. A highly shared variant cluster was judged a likely technical artifact.

This TCR was recovered from a man aged 55 to 70 in good health and CMV-seropositive. The gene calls are TRBV1 and TRBJ1-2. TRBV1 is a pseudogene. Sequencing used PBMCs. CDR3 loop: CTSPRGGGGYTF. CDR3 DNA sequence: TGCACCAGTCCCCGCGGGGGAGGTGGCTACACCTTC.